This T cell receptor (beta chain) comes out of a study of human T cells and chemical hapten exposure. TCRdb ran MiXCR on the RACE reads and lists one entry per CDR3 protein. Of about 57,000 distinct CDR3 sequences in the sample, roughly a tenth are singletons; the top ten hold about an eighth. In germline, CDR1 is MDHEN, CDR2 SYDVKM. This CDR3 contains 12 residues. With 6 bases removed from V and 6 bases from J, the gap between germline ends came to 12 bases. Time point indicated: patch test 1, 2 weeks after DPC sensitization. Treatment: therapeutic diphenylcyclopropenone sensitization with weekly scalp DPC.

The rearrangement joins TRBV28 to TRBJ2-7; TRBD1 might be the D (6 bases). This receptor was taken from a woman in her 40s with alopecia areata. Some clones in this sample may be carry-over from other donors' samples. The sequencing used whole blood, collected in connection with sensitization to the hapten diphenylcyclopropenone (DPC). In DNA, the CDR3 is TGTGCCAGCAGCTCCCAGGGGCCCGAGCAGTACTTC. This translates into CASSSQGPEQYF.